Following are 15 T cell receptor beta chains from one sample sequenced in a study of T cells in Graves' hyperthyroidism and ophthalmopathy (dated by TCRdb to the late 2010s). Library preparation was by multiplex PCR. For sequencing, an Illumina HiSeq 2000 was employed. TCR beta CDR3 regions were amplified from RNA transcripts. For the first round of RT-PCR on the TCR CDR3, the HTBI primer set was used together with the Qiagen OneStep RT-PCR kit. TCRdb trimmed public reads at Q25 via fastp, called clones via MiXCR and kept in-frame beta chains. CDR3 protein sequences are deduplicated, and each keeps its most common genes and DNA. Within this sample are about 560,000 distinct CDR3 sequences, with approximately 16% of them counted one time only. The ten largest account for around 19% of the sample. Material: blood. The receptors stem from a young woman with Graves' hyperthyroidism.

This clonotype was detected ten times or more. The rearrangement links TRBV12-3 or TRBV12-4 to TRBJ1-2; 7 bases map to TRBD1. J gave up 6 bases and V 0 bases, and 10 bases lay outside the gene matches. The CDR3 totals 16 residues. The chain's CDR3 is CASSLATTTGSHGYTF. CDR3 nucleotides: TGTGCCAGCAGTTTAGCGACTACGACAGGGTCCCATGGCTACACCTTC.

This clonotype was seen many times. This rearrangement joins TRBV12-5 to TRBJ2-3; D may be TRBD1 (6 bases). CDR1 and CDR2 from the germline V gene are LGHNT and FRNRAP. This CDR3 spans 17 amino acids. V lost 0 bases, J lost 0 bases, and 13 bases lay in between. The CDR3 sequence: CASGLVGWDISTDTQYF. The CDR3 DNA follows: TGTGCTAGTGGTTTGGTCGGTTGGGACATAAGCACAGATACGCAGTATTTT.

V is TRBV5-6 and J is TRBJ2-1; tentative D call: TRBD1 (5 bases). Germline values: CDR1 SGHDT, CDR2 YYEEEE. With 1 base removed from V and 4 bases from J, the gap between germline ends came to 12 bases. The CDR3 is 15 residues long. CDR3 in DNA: TGTGCCAGCAGCTTGATAGGGGCCGAGTACAATGAGCAGTTCTTC. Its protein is CASSLIGAEYNEQFF.

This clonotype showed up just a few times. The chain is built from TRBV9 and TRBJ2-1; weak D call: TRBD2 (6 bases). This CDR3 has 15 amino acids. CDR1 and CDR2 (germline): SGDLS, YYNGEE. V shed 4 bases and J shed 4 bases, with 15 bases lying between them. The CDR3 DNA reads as TGTGCCAGCAGCCTCGCCACGGGAGCTTACAATGAGCAGTTCTTC. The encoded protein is CASSLATGAYNEQFF.

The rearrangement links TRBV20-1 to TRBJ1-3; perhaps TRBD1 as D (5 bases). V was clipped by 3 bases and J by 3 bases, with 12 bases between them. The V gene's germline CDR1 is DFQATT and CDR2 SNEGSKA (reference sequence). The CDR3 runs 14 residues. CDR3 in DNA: TGCAGTGCTAGCCAGGGACGTAGTGGAAACACCATATATTTT. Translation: CSASQGRSGNTIYF.

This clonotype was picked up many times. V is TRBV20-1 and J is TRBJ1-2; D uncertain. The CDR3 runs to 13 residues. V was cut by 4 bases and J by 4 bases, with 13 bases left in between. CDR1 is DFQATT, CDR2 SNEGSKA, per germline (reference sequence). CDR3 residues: CSAKFGSSYGYTF. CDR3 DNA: TGCAGTGCTAAGTTTGGGTCCTCCTATGGCTACACCTTC.

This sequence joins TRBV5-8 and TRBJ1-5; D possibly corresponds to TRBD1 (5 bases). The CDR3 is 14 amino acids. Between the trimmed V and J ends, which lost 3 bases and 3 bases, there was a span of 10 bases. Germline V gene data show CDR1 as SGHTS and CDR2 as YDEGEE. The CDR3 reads CASSSGLYNQPQHF. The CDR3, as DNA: TGTGCCAGCAGCTCAGGGCTCTACAATCAGCCCCAGCATTTT.

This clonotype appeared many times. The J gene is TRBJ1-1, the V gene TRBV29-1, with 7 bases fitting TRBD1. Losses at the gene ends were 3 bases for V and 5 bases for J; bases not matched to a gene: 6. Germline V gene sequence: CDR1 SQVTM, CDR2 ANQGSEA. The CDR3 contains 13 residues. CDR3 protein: CSVDEGAGTEAFF. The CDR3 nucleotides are TGCAGCGTTGATGAGGGGGCAGGAACTGAAGCTTTCTTT. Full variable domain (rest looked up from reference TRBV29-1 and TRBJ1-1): SAVISQKPSRDICQRGTSLTIQCQVDSQVTMMFWYRQQPGQSLTLIATANQGSEATYESGFVIDKFPISRPNLTFSTLTVSNMSPEDSSIYLCSVDEGAGTEAFFGQGTRLTVV.

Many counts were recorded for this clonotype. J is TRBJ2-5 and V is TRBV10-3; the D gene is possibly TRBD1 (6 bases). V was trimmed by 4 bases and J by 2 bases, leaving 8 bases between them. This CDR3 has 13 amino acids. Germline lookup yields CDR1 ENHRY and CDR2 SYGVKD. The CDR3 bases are TGTGCCATCAGTGCTGGACAGCAAGAGACCCAGTACTTC. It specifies CAISAGQQETQYF.

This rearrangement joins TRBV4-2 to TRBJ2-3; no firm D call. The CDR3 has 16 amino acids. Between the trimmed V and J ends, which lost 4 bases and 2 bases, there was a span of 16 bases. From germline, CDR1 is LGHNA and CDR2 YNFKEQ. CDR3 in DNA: TGTGCCAGCAGCCGAGCCCTAGGAGTGCCCACAGATACGCAGTATTTT. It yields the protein CASSRALGVPTDTQYF.

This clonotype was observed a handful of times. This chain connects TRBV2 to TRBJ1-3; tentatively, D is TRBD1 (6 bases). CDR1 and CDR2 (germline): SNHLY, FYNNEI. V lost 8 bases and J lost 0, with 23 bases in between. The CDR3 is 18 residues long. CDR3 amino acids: CASSPGRTVERSGNTIYF. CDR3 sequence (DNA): TGTGCCAGCTCGCCGGGAAGGACAGTCGAACGCTCTGGAAACACCATATATTTT. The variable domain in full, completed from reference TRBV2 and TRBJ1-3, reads EPEVTQTPSHQVTQMGQEVILRCVPISNHLYFYWYRQILGQKVEFLVSFYNNEISEKSEIFDDQFSVERPDGSNFTLKIRSTKLEDSAMYFCASSPGRTVERSGNTIYFGEGSWLTVV.

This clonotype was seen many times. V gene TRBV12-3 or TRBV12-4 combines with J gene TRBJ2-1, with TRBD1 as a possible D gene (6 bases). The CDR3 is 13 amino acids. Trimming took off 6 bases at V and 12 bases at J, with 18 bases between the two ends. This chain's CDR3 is CASRTGYSVWQFF. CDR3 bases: TGTGCCAGCAGAACAGGGTATTCAGTCTGGCAGTTCTTC.

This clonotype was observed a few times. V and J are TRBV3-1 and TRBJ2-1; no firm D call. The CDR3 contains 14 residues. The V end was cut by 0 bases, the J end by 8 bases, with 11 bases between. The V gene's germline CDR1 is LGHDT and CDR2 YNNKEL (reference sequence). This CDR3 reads CASSQERVYDEQFF. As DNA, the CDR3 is TGTGCCAGCAGCCAAGAAAGAGTTTACGATGAGCAGTTCTTC.

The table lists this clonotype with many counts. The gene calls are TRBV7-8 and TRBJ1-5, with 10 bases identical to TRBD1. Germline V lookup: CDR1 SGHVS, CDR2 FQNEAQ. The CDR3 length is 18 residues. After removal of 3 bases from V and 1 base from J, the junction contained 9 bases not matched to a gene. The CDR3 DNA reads TGTGCCAGCAGCTTGACAGGGGGCAAAGGAAGAAGCAATCAGCCCCAGCATTTT. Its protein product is CASSLTGGKGRSNQPQHF.

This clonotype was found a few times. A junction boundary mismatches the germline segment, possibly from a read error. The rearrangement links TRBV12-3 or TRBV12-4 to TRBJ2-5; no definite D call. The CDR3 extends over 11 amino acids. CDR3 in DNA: TGTGCCGGCAGAGCCAGTGAGACCCAGTACTTC. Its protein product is CAGRASETQYF.